These 18 T cell receptor beta chains originate from one sample sequenced in a study of T-cell reconstitution after alpha-beta-depleted transplantation in children. The authors prepared the TCRbeta library with unique molecular identifiers. Each CDR3 protein is one row after TCRdb ran MiXCR on the PCR reads. The sample includes 180,000 or so distinct CDR3 sequences, roughly 6% of them seen just once. Sequenced here: PBMCs, sampled before TCRalphabeta/CD19-depleted stem cell transplant. Every receptor here comes from a girl under three years old with combined immunodeficiency, due to receive a stem cell transplant.

This clonotype has at least ten counts. The V gene is TRBV18, the J gene TRBJ2-7; 8 positions match TRBD2. Germline values: CDR1 KGHSH, CDR2 LQKENI. V lost 2 bases, J lost 4 bases, and 4 bases stayed unmatched. The CDR3 runs 14 residues. CDR3 amino acids: CASSPGTRGYEQYF. The CDR3 DNA reads TGTGCCAGCTCACCAGGGACTAGAGGGTACGAGCAGTACTTC.

This clonotype has at least ten counts. A junction end diverges from the germline sequence, so it may reflect a read error. The gene calls are TRBV7-7 and TRBJ2-7, with D perhaps TRBD2 (6 bases). Germline-derived CDR1 and CDR2 are SSHAT and FNYEAQ (reference sequence). This CDR3 contains 14 residues. CDR3 in DNA: TGTGCTAGCAGCCGCGACCACGGGAGCTACGAGCAGTACTTC. This sequence encodes CASSRDHGSYEQYF.

This clonotype was detected many times. The chain links TRBV4-1 to TRBJ2-1; weak D call: TRBD1 (5 bases). Germline values: CDR1 MGHRA, CDR2 YSYEKL. Trimming removed 0 bases from V and 6 bases from J, with 9 bases in between. The CDR3 has 14 residues. CDR3 residues: CASSQDIRGNEQFF. In DNA form, the CDR3 reads TGCGCCAGCAGCCAAGATATAAGGGGCAATGAGCAGTTCTTC.

This clonotype came up many times. The genes are TRBV4-3 and TRBJ2-1; tentatively, D is TRBD1 or TRBD2 (5 bases each). This CDR3 is built from 15 residues. Germline CDR1 LGHNA, CDR2 YSLEER. V lost 0 bases to trimming and J lost 5 bases, with 11 bases between them. This CDR3 is CASSQDRDLDNEQFF. In nucleotides, the CDR3 is TGCGCCAGCAGCCAAGACCGGGACCTGGACAATGAGCAGTTCTTC.

This clonotype was recorded many times. This sequence joins TRBV12-3 or TRBV12-4 and TRBJ2-5; TRBD2 might be the D (6 bases). The CDR3 loop spans 14 amino acids. The V and J ends lost 2 bases and 4 bases respectively, with 11 bases between them. CDR3 loop: CASSLRRGLETQYF. As DNA, the CDR3 is TGTGCCAGCAGTTTAAGGAGGGGCTTAGAGACCCAGTACTTC.

This clonotype was observed many times. The genes are TRBV27 and TRBJ1-2, with 10 bases lining up with TRBD1. The germline CDR1 and CDR2 sequences are MNHEY and SMNVEV (reference sequence). This CDR3 region has 15 residues. V shed 2 bases, J shed 8 bases, and the junction held 8 bases outside the gene matches. Here the CDR3 DNA reads TGTGCCAGCAGTTTACGGGACAGGGGTTTTAGGGGCTACACCTTC. Amino acids: CASSLRDRGFRGYTF.

This clonotype was picked up many times. The chain joins TRBV2 to TRBJ2-7, with D perhaps matching TRBD1 (5 bases). This CDR3 is built from 13 residues. The germline gives CDR1 SNHLY, CDR2 FYNNEI. Between the trimmed V and J ends, which lost 0 bases and 4 bases, there was a span of 7 bases. The CDR3, as DNA: TGTGCCAGCAGTGAAGCGCAGGGTTACGAGCAGTACTTC. Protein sequence: CASSEAQGYEQYF.

This clonotype appeared many times. The CDR3, as DNA: TGTGCCAGCAGCGTTGATACAGGGGCCTACGAGCAGTACTTC. Translation: CASSVDTGAYEQYF. The V call is TRBV5-6, the J call TRBJ2-7, with 7 bases matching TRBD1. CDR1 and CDR2 (germline): SGHDT, YYEEEE. Unmatched junction bases numbered 6, after V lost 4 bases and J lost 2 bases. This CDR3 is built from 14 residues.

This clonotype was observed a few times. V is TRBV7-8 and J is TRBJ2-1; maybe TRBD1 (6 bases). The CDR3 has 14 amino acids. The V gene's germline CDR1 is SGHVS and CDR2 FQNEAQ. V was clipped by 6 bases and J by 8 bases, with 17 bases between them. The CDR3 spells CASSTLNRVDEQFF. The CDR3 DNA sequence: TGTGCCAGCAGTACCTTAAACAGGGTTGATGAGCAGTTCTTC.

There are many counts of this clonotype. V and J are TRBV29-1 and TRBJ2-5; 8 bases agree with TRBD2. This CDR3 spans 12 amino acids. Germline CDR1 is SQVTM and CDR2 is ANQGSEA. V lost 7 bases to trimming and J lost 5 bases; unmatched junction nucleotides: 6. The CDR3 coding sequence is TGCAGCGCCGAAGCGGGAGCGGAGACCCAGTACTTC. Amino acid sequence: CSAEAGAETQYF.

The V gene is TRBV19, the J gene TRBJ1-2; no definite D call. The CDR3 runs to 14 residues. Germline loops: CDR1 LNHDA, CDR2 SQIVND (reference sequence). V was clipped by 0 bases and J by 7 bases, with 12 bases between them. In DNA, the CDR3 is TGTGCCAGTAGTATAGATTCGGACTTCACTGGCTACACCTTC. This codes for CASSIDSDFTGYTF.

This clonotype was detected ten times or more. DNA of the CDR3: TGTGCCATCAGTGAGGGACTAGCCCGTAATGAGCAGTTCTTC. As protein: CAISEGLARNEQFF. This sequence joins TRBV10-3 and TRBJ2-1, with 8 bases that match TRBD2. CDR1 and CDR2 from the germline V gene are ENHRY and SYGVKD. Unmatched junction bases numbered 4, after V lost 2 bases and J lost 7 bases. There are 14 residues in the CDR3.

This clonotype has a count of ten or more. CDR3 in amino acids: CSVDPAGGNEQFF. In DNA, the CDR3 is TGCAGCGTTGATCCTGCCGGAGGGAATGAGCAGTTCTTC. This rearrangement joins TRBV29-1 to TRBJ2-1, with a weak D call TRBD2 (6 bases). V was cut by 3 bases and J by 7 bases, with 13 bases left in between. CDR1 SQVTM and CDR2 ANQGSEA come from the germline V gene. The length of the CDR3 is 13 residues.

Worth noting for this clonotype: One base away lies a much larger clone, so this may be a sequencing read error. This sequence joins TRBV30 and TRBJ2-2, with 9 nucleotides matching TRBD1. Germline V gene lookup returns CDR1 GTSNPN and CDR2 SVGIG (reference sequence). This CDR3 contains 16 residues. The CDR3 bases are TGTGCCTGGGCGGGGACAGGGAAAAAATACACCGGGGAGCTGCTTTTT. This gives the protein CAWAGTGKKYTGELLF.

This clonotype showed up many times. The V and J genes are TRBV9 and TRBJ2-1; 8 bases line up with TRBD2. Germline lookup yields CDR1 SGDLS and CDR2 YYNGEE. The CDR3 runs to 15 residues. The junction had 3 bases not matched to a gene; V was cut back by 0 bases and J by 4 bases. CDR3 sequence (DNA): TGTGCCAGCAGCGTAGATAGCGGGGCATACAATGAGCAGTTCTTC. Amino acids: CASSVDSGAYNEQFF.

This clonotype was detected only once. The rearrangement joins TRBV6-2 or TRBV6-3 to TRBJ2-5, with D possibly matching TRBD1 (6 bases). V lost 6 bases to trimming and J lost 4 bases, with 15 bases between them. The CDR3 has 14 amino acids. The germline V gene has CDR1 MNHEY and CDR2 SVGEGT. CDR3 in amino acids: CASSPWTVVETQYF. In nucleotides, the CDR3 is TGTGCCAGCAGCCCTTGGACAGTGGTAGAGACCCAGTACTTC.

This clonotype has a count of ten or more. The chain combines TRBV11-2 with TRBJ2-1, with TRBD1 as a possible D gene (6 bases). V shed 4 bases and J shed 3 bases, with 19 bases lying between them. Germline V gives CDR1 SGHAT, CDR2 FQNNGV. This CDR3 has 17 residues. CDR3 nucleotide sequence: TGTGCCAGCAGCTCAACAGCACAGGGCCCCAGCTACAATGAGCAGTTCTTC. It translates to CASSSTAQGPSYNEQFF.

This clonotype was seen repeatedly, ten times or more. The V gene is TRBV30, the J gene TRBJ1-1; 7 bases are a match to TRBD1. The CDR3 sequence is 13 residues long. The ends lost 5 bases at V and 2 bases at J; junction bases unmatched: 5. In germline, CDR1 is GTSNPN, CDR2 SVGIG (reference sequence). CDR3 DNA: TGTGCCTGGGCGACAGGGTACAACACTGAAGCTTTCTTT. This gives the protein CAWATGYNTEAFF.